This is a list of T cell receptor beta chains from one sample in a study of T cell repertoires in aging, cancer and after chemotherapy. TCRdb used MiXCR to reprocess the multiplex PCR reads, holding one entry per CDR3 protein. The sample yields fewer than 15,000 distinct CDR3 sequences, around 23% seen once. The source material was blood. Source of these receptors: a human donor in good health. Both conserved end residues are trimmed from each CDR3.

j_call,v_call,cdr3_aa
TRBJ2-7,TRBV6-5,ASSGGRLAGYEQY
TRBJ1-1,TRBV5-6,ASSTYTDTIGDDTEAF
TRBJ2-3,TRBV5-4,ASTKWGGSTDTQY
TRBJ1-4,TRBV20-1,SATGTSNEKLF
TRBJ1-3,TRBV19,ASSIRGQISGNTIY
TRBJ1-4,TRBV29-1,SVGGGLATNEKLF
TRBJ2-6,TRBV7-9,ASSLAGAGANVLT
TRBJ2-3,TRBV20-1,SARGQGPGTDTQY
TRBJ2-6,TRBV5-1,ASSTSGANVLT
TRBJ2-5,TRBV5-4,ASPGGLGETQY
TRBJ2-1,TRBV2,ASSEGTSETNEQF
TRBJ2-3,TRBV20-1,SGDRGYLSTDTQY
TRBJ2-3,TRBV7-2,ASSLASGLATDTQY
TRBJ1-1,TRBV10-1,ASSPDREDTEAF
TRBJ1-1,TRBV19,VSSISGRENTEAF
TRBJ2-2,TRBV6-2/TRBV6-3,ASSYAAGGQNGELF
TRBJ1-5,TRBV30,AWSYNSGSSINQPQH
TRBJ2-1,TRBV29-1,SVRDGQGNHNEQF
TRBJ1-4,TRBV12-3/TRBV12-4,ASNKQGPLNEKLF
TRBJ2-2,TRBV20-1,SARESGVGTGELF
TRBJ1-1,TRBV5-1,ASSRGQGGSTEAF
TRBJ1-4,TRBV6-6,ASREGTGGGGKLF
TRBJ2-1,TRBV6-2/TRBV6-3,ASSFSAYTGTSGVYNEQF
TRBJ1-1,TRBV21-1,ASSKAISYLTEAF
TRBJ1-1,TRBV24-1,ATSETGIGAF
TRBJ1-5,TRBV6-2/TRBV6-3,ASRPDSSNQPQH
TRBJ1-6,TRBV29-1,SVGGGGNSPLH
TRBJ1-2,TRBV20-1,SARDLQGPVNYGYT
TRBJ2-6,TRBV4-3,ASSQDQWGESGANVLT
TRBJ1-5,TRBV18,ASSPQGQRNQPQH
TRBJ1-4,TRBV20-1,SFTGNEKLF
TRBJ1-5,TRBV20-1,SARDTWGNQPQH
TRBJ1-5,TRBV20-1,SARDLRDQPQH
TRBJ1-2,TRBV15,ATSRQGADSGYT
TRBJ1-1,TRBV6-1,ASKRRVNTEAF
TRBJ1-1,TRBV14,ASSQLDREAGEAF
TRBJ2-1,TRBV20-1,SASVGGGGGYNEQF
TRBJ1-6,TRBV30,AWGGGVFNSPLH
TRBJ2-3,TRBV28,ASGSSDRNTQY
TRBJ2-3,TRBV4-2,ASSQFLAGGTDTQY
TRBJ1-2,TRBV4-1,ASSQPTGEQD
TRBJ2-2,TRBV30,AWSLGTANTGELF
TRBJ1-1,TRBV7-2,ASSRDYNSEAF
TRBJ2-1,TRBV11-2,ASSFGTSFREQF
TRBJ1-6,TRBV6-5,ASSYFPPGERSPLH
TRBJ2-1,TRBV21-1,ASSKEGSGAPPRIYNEQF
TRBJ1-6,TRBV6-6,ASSFATGAPNSPLH
TRBJ1-4,TRBV4-1,ASSWGEKLF
TRBJ1-1,TRBV28,ASSLRDEAF
TRBJ2-5,TRBV7-3,ASSLSRDPGETQY
TRBJ2-1,TRBV4-2,ASSQVPSGDYNEQF
TRBJ2-3,TRBV20-1,SANKGSRIDTQY
TRBJ1-1,TRBV20-1,SARDLGTGGVSEAF
TRBJ2-5,TRBV6-5,ASSYNALPIETQY
TRBJ1-5,TRBV19,ASSPYAYSNQPQH